Listed below are T cell receptor beta chains from one sample, sequenced in a study of CD8 T cells in Susac syndrome. TCRdb called the immunoSEQ multiplex PCR reads again in MiXCR, with one record for every CDR3 protein. The profile shows fewer than 80,000 distinct CDR3 sequences, approximately 93% of them singletons. Sequenced material: CD8+ T cells from PBMCs. The receptor source for this set is a human donor with Susac syndrome. Each CDR3 is given with its conserved first and last residue. Fields, in order: V gene, J gene, CDR3 length, CDR3 protein.

TRBV20-1,TRBJ1-6,14,CSARDHRGLPPLHF
TRBV20-1,TRBJ1-1,14,CSARDRWKGTEAFF
TRBV7-2,TRBJ1-2,16,CASSTGVSGTASRYTF
TRBV29-1,TRBJ2-1,12,CSADSGCNEQFF
TRBV20-1,TRBJ2-6,13,CSARERGANVLTF
TRBV9,TRBJ2-7,14,CASSPYVRDHEQYF
TRBV4-1,TRBJ2-5,12,CASSGLEETQYF
TRBV30,TRBJ1-2,12,CAWSRRNYGYTF
TRBV4-1,TRBJ2-2,22,CASSQLTGRTGASNPNTGELFF
TRBV7-9,TRBJ1-5,13,CASRGQINQPQHF
TRBV20-1,TRBJ2-7,11,CSARGGYEQYF
TRBV9,TRBJ2-4,16,CASSVDRVGGENIQYF
TRBV30,TRBJ2-7,15,CAFLGGQGVPYEQYF
TRBV20-1,TRBJ1-2,13,CSAREDRGYGYTF
TRBV5-6,TRBJ1-4,13,CASSRASAEKLFF
TRBV4-1,TRBJ2-5,14,CASSQDKQGETQYF
TRBV7-9,TRBJ2-7,15,CASSGGQLSSYEQYF
TRBV7-2,TRBJ2-5,15,CASSLGQTGQETQYF
TRBV28,TRBJ2-7,14,CASSLGSTDYEQYF
TRBV11-2,TRBJ2-6,15,CASRRTGSGANVLTF
TRBV25-1,TRBJ2-2,15,CASSERVGNTGELFF
TRBV19,TRBJ2-1,15,CASSISPSSYNEQFF
TRBV4-1,TRBJ2-3,13,CASSQEDRNTQYF
TRBV27,TRBJ1-1,11,CASGYREEAFF
TRBV7-2,TRBJ1-1,11,CASSYSTEAFF
TRBV10-1,TRBJ2-3,14,CASSEGGLTDTQYF
TRBV12-3/TRBV12-4,TRBJ1-1,14,CASSLTVMNTEAFF
TRBV3-1,TRBJ2-5,14,CASKKGALGETQYF
TRBV7-9,TRBJ2-5,13,CASSKAQGETQYF
TRBV29-1,TRBJ2-3,12,CSAWASGRTQYF
TRBV28,TRBJ2-7,14,CASSSTDRGDEQYF
TRBV25-1,TRBJ2-5,13,CASSEFQTIPQYF
TRBV2,TRBJ2-7,14,CASSGQGRAYEQYF
TRBV28,TRBJ2-5,11,CASSSRKTQYF
TRBV2,TRBJ2-7,12,CASSEAADEQYF
TRBV13,TRBJ1-2,12,CASRKANYGYTF
TRBV4-1,TRBJ2-1,12,CASSQGDTEQFF
TRBV5-1,TRBJ2-1,12,CASSLTGAEQFF
TRBV5-6,TRBJ2-5,14,CASSLGDNQETQYF
TRBV7-7,TRBJ2-1,14,CASSSSGENNEQFF
TRBV4-1,TRBJ2-7,12,CASSQGVSEQYF
TRBV5-1,TRBJ2-7,14,CASSFMGSSYEQYF
TRBV27,TRBJ1-2,13,CASSFGLYYGYTF
TRBV20-1,TRBJ2-7,14,CSAPSRDNSYEQYF
TRBV7-6,TRBJ2-3,16,CASSRTWGGGTDTQYF
TRBV4-3,TRBJ2-1,19,CASSQDRTSGAHSYNEQFF
TRBV6-5,TRBJ1-2,12,CASRLGSYGYTF
TRBV9,TRBJ2-3,15,CASSVGDSESDTQYF
TRBV7-9,TRBJ1-2,14,CASSLVEDNNGYTF
TRBV27,TRBJ1-1,13,CASSWALGAEAFF
TRBV15,TRBJ2-5,14,CATRRRGRGETQYF
TRBV5-1,TRBJ2-7,14,CASSDGGGTYEQYF
TRBV2,TRBJ1-5,14,CASSESRSNQPQHF